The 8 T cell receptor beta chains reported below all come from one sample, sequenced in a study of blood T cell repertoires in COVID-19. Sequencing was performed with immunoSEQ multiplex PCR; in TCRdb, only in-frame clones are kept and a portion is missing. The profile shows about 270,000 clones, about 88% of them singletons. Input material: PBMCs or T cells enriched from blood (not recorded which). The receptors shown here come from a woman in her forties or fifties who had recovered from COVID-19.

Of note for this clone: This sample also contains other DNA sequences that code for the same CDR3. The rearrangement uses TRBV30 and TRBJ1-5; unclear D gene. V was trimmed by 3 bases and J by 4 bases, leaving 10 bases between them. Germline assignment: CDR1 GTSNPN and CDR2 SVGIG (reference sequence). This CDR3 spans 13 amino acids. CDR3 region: CAWSDSLNQPQHF. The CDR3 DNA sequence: TGTGCCTGGAGCGACTCGCTAAATCAGCCCCAGCATTTT.

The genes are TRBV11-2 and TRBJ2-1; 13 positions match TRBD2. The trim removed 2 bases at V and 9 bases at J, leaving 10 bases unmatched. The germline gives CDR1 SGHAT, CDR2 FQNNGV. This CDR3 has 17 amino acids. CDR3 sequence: CASSLIWGLAGLGEQFF. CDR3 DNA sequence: TGTGCCAGCAGCTTAATTTGGGGACTAGCGGGGCTCGGTGAGCAGTTCTTC.

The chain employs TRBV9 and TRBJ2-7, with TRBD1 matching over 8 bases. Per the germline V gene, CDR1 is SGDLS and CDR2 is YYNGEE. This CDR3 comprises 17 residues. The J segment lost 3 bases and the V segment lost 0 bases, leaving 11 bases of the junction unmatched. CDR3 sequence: CASSVDTGGYSFYEQYF. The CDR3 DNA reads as TGTGCCAGCAGCGTAGATACAGGGGGTTATTCCTTCTACGAGCAGTACTTC.

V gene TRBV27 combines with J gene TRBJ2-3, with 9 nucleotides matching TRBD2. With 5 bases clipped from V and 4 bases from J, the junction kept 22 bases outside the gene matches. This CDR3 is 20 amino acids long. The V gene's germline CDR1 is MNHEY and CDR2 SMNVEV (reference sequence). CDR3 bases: TGTGCCAGCAGTATTTTTTCTACCGAGGGACTAGCAGCCAAGGCAGATACGCAGTATTTT. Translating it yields CASSIFSTEGLAAKADTQYF.

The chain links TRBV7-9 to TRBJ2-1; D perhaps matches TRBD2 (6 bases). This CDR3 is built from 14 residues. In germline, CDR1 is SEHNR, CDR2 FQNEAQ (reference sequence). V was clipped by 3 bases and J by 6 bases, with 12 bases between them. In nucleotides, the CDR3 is TGTGCCAGCAGCTTCGGAGGGGCTACCAATGAGCAGTTCTTC. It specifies CASSFGGATNEQFF. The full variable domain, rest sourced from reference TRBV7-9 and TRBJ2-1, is DTGVSQNPRHKITKRGQNVTFRCDPISEHNRLYWYRQTLGQGPEFLTYFQNEAQLEKSRLLSDRFSAERPKGSFSTLEIQRTEQGDSAMYLCASSFGGATNEQFFGPGTRLTVL.

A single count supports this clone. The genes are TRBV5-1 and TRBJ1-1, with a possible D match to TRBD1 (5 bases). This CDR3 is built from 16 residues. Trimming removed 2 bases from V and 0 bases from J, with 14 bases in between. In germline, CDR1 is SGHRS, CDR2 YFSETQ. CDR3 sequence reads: CASSLNRQPMNTEAFF. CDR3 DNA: TGCGCCAGCAGCTTAAACAGGCAACCTATGAACACTGAAGCTTTCTTT.

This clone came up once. The CDR3 is CASSLLLGALNGYTF. CDR3 sequence (DNA): TGTGCCAGCAGTTTATTATTGGGGGCGCTTAATGGCTACACCTTC. The chain links TRBV28 to TRBJ1-2; a possible D gene is TRBD1 (6 bases). Deletions cut 1 base from V and 6 bases from J, with 15 bases between. The CDR3 totals 15 residues. CDR1 is MDHEN and CDR2 is SYDVKM in the germline V gene.

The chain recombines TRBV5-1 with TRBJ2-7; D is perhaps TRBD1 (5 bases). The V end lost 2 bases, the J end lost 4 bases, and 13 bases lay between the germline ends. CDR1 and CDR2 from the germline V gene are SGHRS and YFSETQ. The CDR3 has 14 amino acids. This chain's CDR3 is CASSFRSREYEQYF. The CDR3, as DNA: TGCGCCAGCAGCTTCCGGAGCAGGGAATACGAGCAGTACTTC. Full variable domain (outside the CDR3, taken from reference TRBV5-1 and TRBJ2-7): KAGVTQTPRYLIKTRGQQVTLSCSPISGHRSVSWYQQTPGQGLQFLFEYFSETQRNKGNFPGRFSGRQFSNSRSEMNVSTLELGDSALYLCASSFRSREYEQYFGPGTRLTVT.